Listed below are T cell receptor beta chains from one sample, sequenced in a study of T cell repertoires in cytomegalovirus infection. TCRdb itself ran the reads through MiXCR, one entry per CDR3 protein. The table records around 200,000 distinct CDR3 sequences, roughly 15% of them present only once. The material sequenced was CD8+ T cells from PBMCs. The receptor source for this set is a human donor in good health (CMV status not recorded). Some clones in this sample may be carry-over from other donors' samples. CDR3s include the opening cysteine and the closing phenylalanine or tryptophan. A D gene is named only where the DNA matches it firmly. Clone size appears in some rows only: once, few, many, or a class for an expanded clone.

V gene: TRBV28; clone size: few; J gene: TRBJ2-7; D gene: NA; CDR3 protein: CASRPRGAERYEQYF; CDR3 DNA: TGTGCCAGCAGACCACGGGGGGCCGAACGCTACGAGCAGTACTTC
V gene: TRBV7-2; clone size: many; J gene: TRBJ2-1; D gene: TRBD2; CDR3 protein: CASSLGGGAENEQFF; CDR3 DNA: TGTGCCAGCAGCTTAGGCGGGGGGGCTGAAAATGAGCAGTTCTTC
V gene: TRBV20-1; clone size: NA; J gene: TRBJ1-5; D gene: TRBD1; CDR3 protein: CSARVEGQGPHSNQPQHF; CDR3 DNA: TGCAGTGCTAGAGTAGAGGGACAGGGGCCTCATAGCAATCAGCCCCAGCATTTT
V gene: TRBV29-1; clone size: few; J gene: TRBJ2-1; D gene: TRBD1; CDR3 protein: CSVEPGTGGFNEQFF; CDR3 DNA: TGCAGCGTTGAACCCGGGACAGGGGGTTTCAATGAGCAGTTCTTC
V gene: TRBV29-1; clone size: NA; J gene: TRBJ1-2; D gene: NA; CDR3 protein: CSVPIFRSENEMSTF; CDR3 DNA: TGCAGCGTCCCCATCTTCAGGAGTGAAAATGAGATGAGCACCTTC
V gene: TRBV7-6; clone size: few; J gene: TRBJ2-5; D gene: TRBD1; CDR3 protein: CASSLAQGGVRETQYF; CDR3 DNA: TGTGCCAGCAGCTTAGCGCAAGGGGGCGTTAGGGAGACCCAGTACTTC
V gene: TRBV12-3/TRBV12-4; clone size: NA; J gene: TRBJ2-1; D gene: TRBD2; CDR3 protein: CASRNSGRGYNEQFF; CDR3 DNA: TGTGCCAGCAGGAACTCAGGGAGGGGCTACAATGAGCAGTTCTTC
V gene: TRBV27; clone size: NA; J gene: TRBJ1-6; D gene: TRBD1; CDR3 protein: CASSHGQGEVASPLHF; CDR3 DNA: TGTGCCAGCAGTCATGGACAGGGAGAAGTGGCCTCACCCCTCCACTTT
V gene: TRBV29-1; clone size: NA; J gene: TRBJ2-6; D gene: NA; CDR3 protein: CSVQLSGANVLTF; CDR3 DNA: TGCAGCGTTCAGCTCTCTGGGGCCAACGTCCTGACTTTC
V gene: TRBV15; clone size: NA; J gene: TRBJ1-3; D gene: NA; CDR3 protein: CATTSTAGTGNTIYF; CDR3 DNA: TGTGCCACGACCTCGACAGCCGGAACTGGAAACACCATATATTTT
V gene: TRBV12-3/TRBV12-4; clone size: NA; J gene: TRBJ2-1; D gene: TRBD1; CDR3 protein: CASSFWDSSYNEQFF; CDR3 DNA: TGTGCCAGCAGTTTTTGGGACAGCTCCTACAATGAGCAGTTCTTC
V gene: TRBV6-2/TRBV6-3; clone size: few; J gene: TRBJ2-7; D gene: NA; CDR3 protein: CASSYSTSQGREYF; CDR3 DNA: TGTGCCAGCAGTTACTCGACTTCGCAGGGTAGAGAGTACTTC
V gene: TRBV3-1; clone size: NA; J gene: TRBJ2-1; D gene: TRBD2; CDR3 protein: CASSQGTRASGYNEQFF; CDR3 DNA: TGTGCCAGCAGCCAAGGGACTCGGGCTAGCGGCTACAATGAGCAGTTCTTC
V gene: TRBV6-5; clone size: few; J gene: TRBJ2-1; D gene: NA; CDR3 protein: CASSYQGPYNEQFF; CDR3 DNA: TGTGCCAGCAGTTACCAGGGCCCCTACAATGAGCAGTTCTTC